Below are 14 T cell receptor beta chains sequenced from a single sample in a study of T-cell reconstitution after alpha-beta-depleted transplantation in children. During its preparation, the TCRbeta library received unique molecular identifiers. TCRdb reprocessed the PCR reads via MiXCR and lists one record per CDR3 protein. The sample lists about 830,000 distinct CDR3 sequences; roughly 16% were seen once. The specimen was PBMCs, mostly from graft donor cells, collected 360 days after TCRalphabeta/CD19-depleted stem cell transplant. The receptors were sampled from a male patient between 10 and 17 years old who had a stem cell transplant for acute lymphoblastic leukemia, so the T cells may come from the graft donor.

This clonotype has more than one count but fewer than ten. The genes are TRBV18 and TRBJ2-5, with D possibly matching TRBD1 (6 bases). Trimming cost V 3 bases and J 5 bases, with 22 bases left between them. The CDR3 totals 17 residues. CDR1 and CDR2 (germline): KGHSH, LQKENI. DNA of the CDR3: TGTGCCAGCTCACCTAACCCAGGGGTATGGTCGTTGGAGACCCAGTACTTC. The encoded protein is CASSPNPGVWSLETQYF.

This clonotype showed up just a few times. The V and J genes are TRBV7-9 and TRBJ2-7; D remains unclear. The V end lost 4 bases, the J end lost 2 bases, and 15 bases lay between the germline ends. Per germline, CDR1 SEHNR and CDR2 FQNEAQ (reference sequence). The CDR3 covers 15 residues. The CDR3 coding sequence is TGTGCCAGCAGCTCAAGTTTAACCCATCCCTACGAGCAGTACTTC. The encoded protein is CASSSSLTHPYEQYF.

The chain recombines TRBV12-3 or TRBV12-4 with TRBJ2-7; 9 bases agree with TRBD1. This CDR3 is built from 15 residues. After removal of 5 bases from V and 6 bases from J, the junction contained 11 bases not matched to a gene. CDR3 in amino acids: CASSPWTGDAAEQYF. The CDR3 nucleotides read TGTGCCAGCAGTCCCTGGACAGGGGATGCAGCCGAGCAGTACTTC.

V is TRBV7-8 and J is TRBJ2-2; D call uncertain. CDR3 length equals 14 residues. Germline CDR1 SGHVS, CDR2 FQNEAQ. Trimming pared 3 bases from V and 4 bases from J, leaving 9 bases between. CDR3 DNA: TGTGCCAGCAGCTTTTATAAGGGCACCGGGGAGCTGTTTTTT. Translated: CASSFYKGTGELFF. Complete variable domain (other parts from reference TRBV7-8 and TRBJ2-2): GAGVSQSPRYKVAKRGQDVALRCDPISGHVSLFWYQQALGQGPEFLTYFQNEAQLDKSGLPSDRFFAERPEGSVSTLKIQRTQQEDSAVYLCASSFYKGTGELFFGEGSRLTVL.

This clonotype was counted at least ten times. The genes are TRBV2 and TRBJ1-5; D is possibly TRBD1 (5 bases). Germline V lookup: CDR1 SNHLY, CDR2 FYNNEI. This CDR3 has 17 residues. Between the trimmed V and J ends, which lost 5 bases and 0 bases, there was a span of 17 bases. The CDR3 here is CASSFLGGDFSNQPQHF. Written as DNA, the CDR3 is TGTGCCAGCAGTTTCTTAGGTGGGGACTTTAGCAATCAGCCCCAGCATTTT.

This chain joins TRBV18 and TRBJ1-4, with 8 positions matching TRBD1. J gave up 4 bases and V 6 bases, and 4 bases lay outside the gene matches. CDR3 length: 14 residues. Per germline, CDR1 KGHSH and CDR2 LQKENI. CDR3 amino acids: CASSWTGNNEKLFF. CDR3 DNA: TGTGCCAGCTCGTGGACAGGGAATAATGAAAAACTGTTTTTT.

This clonotype was recorded a few times. This chain uses TRBV29-1 with TRBJ2-1; 8 bases line up with TRBD2. V trimming: 5 bases; J trimming: 2 bases; junction bases outside the gene matches: 5. CDR1 is SQVTM and CDR2 is ANQGSEA in the germline V gene. This CDR3 has 14 residues. This CDR3 reads CSVQALAAYNEQFF. The CDR3 DNA sequence: TGCAGCGTTCAGGCACTAGCGGCCTACAATGAGCAGTTCTTC.

V usage is TRBV10-3 and J usage is TRBJ2-1; 9 nucleotides align to TRBD2. This CDR3 region has 14 residues. Germline CDR1 reads ENHRY; CDR2 reads SYGVKD. Germline trimming cut 4 bases from V and 4 bases from J; bases unmatched to any gene: 2. The CDR3 DNA reads as TGTGCCATCAGTGGTAGCGGGGGTTACAATGAGCAGTTCTTC. This translates into CAISGSGGYNEQFF.

CDR3 coding DNA: TGCAGTGCCCGCCTACTAGCGGGAGCCGCTTACAATGAGCAGTTCTTC. Amino acid sequence: CSARLLAGAAYNEQFF. The chain carries TRBV20-1 and TRBJ2-1; 11 bases map to TRBD2. CDR3 length: 16 amino acids. Unmatched junction bases numbered 11, after V lost 6 bases and J lost 4 bases. Germline assignment: CDR1 DFQATT and CDR2 SNEGSKA (reference sequence).

This clonotype appeared a few times. The rearrangement links TRBV6-5 to TRBJ1-5, with TRBD1 matching 7 bases. Germline V gives CDR1 MNHEY, CDR2 SVGAGI. V shed 5 bases, J shed 5 bases, and the junction held 12 bases outside the gene matches. CDR3 length equals 16 residues. The DNA for the CDR3 is TGTGCCAGCAGTCCACGACAGGGCACGGGGGATCAGCCCCAGCATTTT. Protein: CASSPRQGTGDQPQHF.

This chain joins TRBV3-1 and TRBJ1-4, with TRBD1 matching 7 bases. This CDR3 region has 17 residues. With V trimmed by 1 base and J by 3 bases, 8 bases remained unmatched. CDR1 LGHDT and CDR2 YNNKEL come from the germline V gene (reference sequence). The CDR3 DNA sequence: TGTGCCAGCAGCCAAGCCCTCCCCGGGACAGCTAATGAAAAACTGTTTTTT. It yields the protein CASSQALPGTANEKLFF.

Points on this clonotype: Since the CDR3 does not end with the conserved phenylalanine or tryptophan, this likely comes from a read error. The gene calls are TRBV7-2 and TRBJ1-4, with TRBD1 matching over 7 bases. V was pared by 5 bases and J by 0 bases, with 6 bases of the junction left unmatched. Germline loops: CDR1 SGHTA, CDR2 FQGNSA. The CDR3 extends over 16 amino acids. CDR3 residues: CASSGWDRATNEKLFL. CDR3 nucleotides: TGTGCCAGCAGCGGGTGGGACAGAGCAACTAATGAAAAACTGTTTTTA.

This chain connects TRBV7-6 to TRBJ1-2, with D maybe TRBD1 (5 bases). Germline-derived CDR1 and CDR2 are SGHVS and FNYEAQ. The CDR3 has 15 amino acids. V was trimmed by 5 bases and J by 4 bases, leaving 17 bases between them. The CDR3 spells CASSILGPGGYGYTF. The CDR3 DNA is TGTGCCAGCAGCATCTTGGGGCCCGGCGGCTATGGCTACACCTTC. Full variable domain (outside the CDR3, taken from reference TRBV7-6 and TRBJ1-2): GAGVSQSPRYKVTKRGQDVALRCDPISGHVSLYWYRQALGQGPEFLTYFNYEAQQDKSGLPNDRFSAERPEGSISTLTIQRTEQRDSAMYRCASSILGPGGYGYTFGSGTRLTVV.

This clonotype was recorded many times. The chain uses TRBV12-3 or TRBV12-4 and TRBJ2-7; 11 bases agree with TRBD2. The CDR3 spans 14 residues. V was pared by 5 bases and J by 4 bases, with 4 bases of the junction left unmatched. The CDR3 coding sequence is TGTGCCAGCAGTACCGGGACTAGCGGTTACGAGCAGTACTTC. It translates to CASSTGTSGYEQYF.